A selection of T cell receptor beta chains follows, all from one sample in a study of CD8+CD57+ T cells in acquired aplastic anemia. TCRdb itself ran the reads through MiXCR, one entry per CDR3 protein. The table shows fewer than 250,000 distinct CDR3 sequences, with around 59% occurring only once. Sequenced sample: sorted CD4+, CD8+, or CD8+CD57+ T cells (not recorded which) from PBMCs. The origin of the receptors is a human donor in good health, serving as a control. Each CDR3 is given with its conserved first and last residue. Each record gives: V gene, D gene, J gene, clone size, CDR3 length, CDR3 DNA, CDR3 protein. D genes are given only for firm matches. Only some rows state a clone size, as once, few, many or a class for expanded clones.

V: TRBV7-2
D: -
J: TRBJ1-1
size: many
length: 13
DNA: TGTGCCAGCAGCTCCGCAGACGTCTCTGAAGCTTTCTTT
CDR3: CASSSADVSEAFF

V: TRBV9
D: TRBD1
J: TRBJ1-2
size: many
length: 16
DNA: TGTGCCAGCAGCGTAACATCGGGGACAGGGCCATATGGCTACACCTTC
CDR3: CASSVTSGTGPYGYTF

V: TRBV9
D: -
J: TRBJ2-7
size: -
length: 13
DNA: TGTGCCAGCAGTCCGGAGAGATACTACGAGCAGTACTTC
CDR3: CASSPERYYEQYF

V: TRBV10-2
D: -
J: TRBJ1-1
size: -
length: 13
DNA: TGCGCCAGCAGTCCACAGCAGAACACTGAAGCTTTCTTT
CDR3: CASSPQQNTEAFF

V: TRBV7-2
D: TRBD2
J: TRBJ2-1
size: few
length: 15
DNA: TGTGCCAGCAGCGCGATAGCGGGGGGATACAATGAGCAGTTCTTC
CDR3: CASSAIAGGYNEQFF

V: TRBV5-1
D: -
J: TRBJ1-1
size: many
length: 14
DNA: TGCGCCAGCAGCTTGGCGGGAGATTTCACTGAAGCTTTCTTT
CDR3: CASSLAGDFTEAFF

V: TRBV7-6
D: TRBD2
J: TRBJ2-3
size: -
length: 16
DNA: TGTGCCAGCAGCTTGCGACTAGCAGTAACATCCGATACGCAGTATTTT
CDR3: CASSLRLAVTSDTQYF

V: TRBV7-2
D: -
J: TRBJ1-4
size: -
length: 14
DNA: TGTGCCAGCAGCCCCTCAGGGTTCGTTGAAAAACTGTTTTTT
CDR3: CASSPSGFVEKLFF

V: TRBV18
D: -
J: TRBJ2-7
size: -
length: 15
DNA: TGTGCCAGCTCACCACCCGGGACGATTACCTACGAGCAGTACTTC
CDR3: CASSPPGTITYEQYF

V: TRBV29-1
D: -
J: TRBJ2-5
size: -
length: 13
DNA: TGCAGCGTTGAAGATACCGGTCGGGAGACCCAGTACTTC
CDR3: CSVEDTGRETQYF

V: TRBV2
D: TRBD2
J: TRBJ2-7
size: -
length: 16
DNA: TGTGCCAGCAGTGAAAGGGTAGCGGGAGGGTTGAGAGAGCAGTACTTC
CDR3: CASSERVAGGLREQYF

V: TRBV6-1
D: -
J: TRBJ1-1
size: -
length: 14
DNA: TGTGCCAGCAGTGAAGCTTTTCAGAACACTGAAGCTTTCTTT
CDR3: CASSEAFQNTEAFF

V: TRBV20-1
D: TRBD1
J: TRBJ1-6
size: -
length: 13
DNA: TGCAGTGCCCAAGGACAGGGTTATTCACCCCTCCACTTT
CDR3: CSAQGQGYSPLHF

V: TRBV6-4
D: -
J: TRBJ1-2
size: many
length: 16
DNA: TGTGCCAGCAGTACGTACGGGGGGGGGCCGAGCTATGGCTACACCTTC
CDR3: CASSTYGGGPSYGYTF

V: TRBV5-6
D: TRBD2
J: TRBJ2-7
size: -
length: 18
DNA: TGTGCCAGCAGCCGAGGTCTTAGCGGGGGGGCCTTTTACTACGAGCAGTACTTC
CDR3: CASSRGLSGGAFYYEQYF

V: TRBV29-1
D: -
J: TRBJ1-1
size: -
length: 11
DNA: TGCAGCTCGGAAGGGGAAACTGAAGCTTTCTTT
CDR3: CSSEGETEAFF

V: TRBV24-1
D: TRBD1
J: TRBJ1-2
size: -
length: 15
DNA: TGTGCCACCAGTGATTCCAGGACAGGTCGGTATGGCTACACCTTC
CDR3: CATSDSRTGRYGYTF

V: TRBV24-1
D: -
J: TRBJ1-3
size: many
length: 14
DNA: TGTGCCACCAGCCAGTCAGGGTCCGGAAACACCATATATTTT
CDR3: CATSQSGSGNTIYF

V: TRBV19
D: TRBD1
J: TRBJ1-5
size: once
length: 14
DNA: TGTGCCAGTAACAAAGGACAGGGGTGGGAGCCCCAGCATTTT
CDR3: CASNKGQGWEPQHF

V: TRBV4-1
D: TRBD2
J: TRBJ2-3
size: few
length: 14
DNA: TGCGCCAGCAGCCAAAGGAGTAGCGGGGATGAGCAGTATTTT
CDR3: CASSQRSSGDEQYF

V: TRBV20-1
D: TRBD1
J: TRBJ2-7
size: few
length: 16
DNA: TGCAGTGCTAGAGACGTTGGGACAGGGGTCTCCTACGAGCAGTACTTC
CDR3: CSARDVGTGVSYEQYF

V: TRBV25-1
D: -
J: TRBJ1-1
size: -
length: 14
DNA: TGTGCCAGCAGTGACCGAGCACTGAACACTGAAGCTTTCTTT
CDR3: CASSDRALNTEAFF

V: TRBV3-1
D: TRBD1
J: TRBJ1-1
size: many
length: 15
DNA: TGTGCCAGCAGCCAAGGGGCAGGGGGGAACACTGAAGCTTTCTTT
CDR3: CASSQGAGGNTEAFF

V: TRBV7-9
D: -
J: TRBJ2-5
size: -
length: 15
DNA: TGTGCCAGCAGAACCGGGACAGCGGGGCAAGAGACCCAGTACTTC
CDR3: CASRTGTAGQETQYF

V: TRBV12-3/TRBV12-4
D: -
J: TRBJ2-1
size: -
length: 14
DNA: TGTGCCAGCAGCCTCCGGGGAATATGGGATGAGCAGTTCTTC
CDR3: CASSLRGIWDEQFF

V: TRBV7-2
D: -
J: TRBJ1-2
size: -
length: 15
DNA: TGTGCCAGCAGCTTAGACCCTGTCCTTATCTATGGCTACACCTTC
CDR3: CASSLDPVLIYGYTF

V: TRBV5-1
D: TRBD1
J: TRBJ1-1
size: -
length: 14
DNA: TGCGCCAGCAGCTTGGCACAGGGGGCAGGTGAAGCTTTCTTT
CDR3: CASSLAQGAGEAFF